These 31 T cell receptor beta chains came from one sample sequenced in a study. TCRdb re-derived calls from the RT-PCR reads in MiXCR, one entry per CDR3 protein. Counted here are about 680,000 distinct CDR3 sequences, 14% occurring once; the ten biggest clones make up 3.6%. Material: memory CD4+ T cells from blood. All receptors derive from a female donor in good health, serving as a healthy control.

This clonotype was picked up a small number of times. V and J are TRBV5-1 and TRBJ2-1; D is uncertain. V was trimmed by 2 bases and J by 7 bases, leaving 13 bases between them. The CDR3 length is 14 residues. Looked up from germline, CDR1 is SGHRS and CDR2 is YFSETQ. CDR3 bases: TGCGCCAGCAGCTTCACTCCTTCGGAAAATGAGCAGTTCTTC. Its protein product is CASSFTPSENEQFF.

The V gene is TRBV27, the J gene TRBJ1-1, with 8 bases fitting TRBD1. V gave up 1 base and J gave up 6 bases; unmatched junction bases: 13. This CDR3 spans 17 amino acids. Germline V lookup: CDR1 MNHEY, CDR2 SMNVEV (reference sequence). CDR3 bases: TGTGCCAGCAGTTTATTGCTAAACAGGGGGATGACGTCTGAAGCTTTCTTT. It translates to CASSLLLNRGMTSEAFF.

Concerning this clonotype: This may come from a read error, since a much larger clone is one base off. The chain carries TRBV6-5 and TRBJ1-6; no clear D. The germline V gene encodes CDR1 MNHEY and CDR2 SVGAGI. V shed 2 bases and J shed 12 bases, with 8 bases lying between them. The length of the CDR3 is 12 residues. CDR3 DNA: TGTGCCAGCAGTTACGCAGATTTACCCCTCCACTTT. This gives the protein CASSYADLPLHF.

The chain combines TRBV10-3 with TRBJ2-6; no definite D call. Per germline, CDR1 ENHRY and CDR2 SYGVKD. CDR3 size: 13 residues. V was pared by 7 bases and J by 0 bases, with 4 bases between. CDR3 loop: CAITDSGANVLTF. In DNA, the CDR3 is TGTGCCATCACCGACTCTGGGGCCAACGTCCTGACTTTC.

The chain carries TRBV20-1 and TRBJ2-3; 9 nucleotides match TRBD1. Trimming cost V 5 bases and J 11 bases; bases outside gene matches: 8. Germline V gene sequence: CDR1 DFQATT, CDR2 SNEGSKA (reference sequence). CDR3 length equals 12 residues. CDR3 coding DNA: TGCAGTGCTTTAATACCGGGACAGGGGCAGTATTTT. Translated, it gives CSALIPGQGQYF.

This clonotype showed up just a few times. V and J are TRBV6-6 and TRBJ2-6, with TRBD1 matching over 9 bases. The J segment lost 3 bases and the V segment lost 8 bases, leaving 2 bases of the junction unmatched. Looked up from germline, CDR1 is MNHNY and CDR2 is SVGAGI (reference sequence). The CDR3 contains 14 residues. The chain's CDR3 is CASDRGDGANVLTF. In nucleotides, the CDR3 is TGTGCCAGCGACAGGGGGGATGGGGCCAACGTCCTGACTTTC.

This clonotype was detected ten times or more. V and J are TRBV12-3 or TRBV12-4 and TRBJ2-5; D may be TRBD1 or TRBD2 (5 bases each). V was clipped by 6 bases and J by 3 bases, with 17 bases between them. The CDR3 runs 15 residues. The CDR3 DNA reads TGTGCCAGCAGCCCAACCGGGACGAACAAAGAGACCCAGTACTTC. This codes for CASSPTGTNKETQYF.

This clonotype was detected only a few times. This chain uses TRBV24-1 with TRBJ1-1, with D perhaps matching TRBD1 (6 bases). The CDR3 runs to 12 residues. Trimming pared 3 bases from V and 8 bases from J, leaving 9 bases between. Germline V lookup: CDR1 KGHDR, CDR2 SFDVKD. Written as DNA, the CDR3 is TGTGCCACCAGTGATGTTGACAGGGAAGCTTTCTTT. This gives the protein CATSDVDREAFF.

A few counts support this clonotype. The CDR3 protein is CASSLRPGPTEAFF. In nucleotides, the CDR3 is TGTGCCAGCAGTTTACGTCCGGGCCCCACTGAAGCTTTCTTT. The chain is built from TRBV12-3 or TRBV12-4 and TRBJ1-1, with D uncertain. The CDR3 totals 14 residues. Trimming cost V 2 bases and J 4 bases, with 11 bases left between them.

In this sample, this clonotype turned up a few times. This chain's CDR3 is CATSRGAGGPGNEQFF. DNA of the CDR3: TGTGCCACCAGCAGAGGGGCGGGAGGGCCAGGTAATGAGCAGTTCTTC. This chain joins TRBV15 and TRBJ2-1; 9 bases are shared with TRBD2. The CDR3 is made up of 16 amino acids. Per germline, CDR1 LNHNV and CDR2 YYDKDF (reference sequence). Trimming removed 1 base from V and 7 bases from J; junction bases left unmatched: 8.

The rearrangement uses TRBV7-8 and TRBJ2-1; 11 nucleotides agree with TRBD2. The junction had 6 bases not matched to a gene; V was cut back by 4 bases and J by 4 bases. This CDR3 contains 16 residues. CDR1 is SGHVS and CDR2 is FQNEAQ in the germline V gene. The DNA of the CDR3 is TGTGCCAGCAGCTCCGACCTAGCGGGGGGTTACAATGAGCAGTTCTTC. Encoded protein: CASSSDLAGGYNEQFF.

This clonotype occurred a few times. This chain joins TRBV13 and TRBJ1-3; 8 nucleotides line up with TRBD1. The CDR3 runs to 15 residues. The germline gives CDR1 PRHDT, CDR2 FYEKMQ (reference sequence). The trim removed 6 bases at V and 3 bases at J, leaving 7 bases unmatched. The CDR3: CASSGGQGDGNTIYF. The CDR3 DNA reads as TGTGCCAGCAGTGGAGGACAGGGTGATGGAAACACCATATATTTT.

This clonotype was picked up a small number of times. This chain links TRBV7-2 with TRBJ1-1; D gene unclear. V was clipped by 5 bases and J by 7 bases, with 11 bases between them. CDR1 is SGHTA and CDR2 is FQGNSA in the germline V gene. The CDR3 is 12 residues long. The CDR3 bases are TGTGCCAGCAGCCGCGGCTTTGATGAAGCTTTCTTT. Protein: CASSRGFDEAFF.

The chain uses TRBV5-6 and TRBJ1-2; D possibly corresponds to TRBD1 (6 bases). The CDR3 totals 14 residues. Germline V gene sequence: CDR1 SGHDT, CDR2 YYEEEE. Trimming pared 2 bases from V and 3 bases from J, leaving 11 bases between. The CDR3, as DNA: TGTGCCAGCAGCTTTAACAGGGCTTACTATGGCTACACCTTC. It yields the protein CASSFNRAYYGYTF.

This clonotype came up many times. The chain combines TRBV20-1 with TRBJ2-7, with D possibly matching TRBD1 (6 bases). V was clipped by 2 bases and J by 0 bases, with 14 bases between them. CDR1 and CDR2 (germline): DFQATT, SNEGSKA (reference sequence). The CDR3 spans 15 residues. Here the CDR3 reads CSARNHRVSSYEQYF. CDR3 sequence (DNA): TGCAGTGCTAGAAATCACAGGGTAAGCTCCTACGAGCAGTACTTC.

J is TRBJ2-7 and V is TRBV28; 7 bases are a match to TRBD1. Germline CDR1 and CDR2: MDHEN and SYDVKM. V was pared by 5 bases and J by 2 bases, with 3 bases of the junction left unmatched. CDR3 length: 13 amino acids. This CDR3 is CASSTTGAYEQYF. The CDR3 DNA reads as TGTGCCAGCAGTACCACAGGGGCCTACGAGCAGTACTTC.

This clonotype showed up many times. J is TRBJ2-1 and V is TRBV7-2; TRBD2 agrees at 7 bases. The length of the CDR3 is 15 residues. From germline, CDR1 is SGHTA and CDR2 FQGNSA. With V trimmed by 1 base and J by 5 bases, 5 bases remained unmatched. This CDR3 reads CASSLVRGGNNEQFF. The CDR3 DNA sequence: TGTGCCAGCAGCTTAGTTCGGGGAGGGAACAATGAGCAGTTCTTC.

About this clonotype itself: Since a much larger clone is just one base distant, this may be a read error. The CDR3 bases are TGTGCCAGAAGCCTAACTAGCGGGCTCGGCACAGATACGCAGTATTTT. Protein product: CARSLTSGLGTDTQYF. The rearrangement uses TRBV5-5 and TRBJ2-3; 9 bases map to TRBD2. After removal of 8 bases from V and 1 base from J, the junction contained 11 bases not matched to a gene. Germline assignment: CDR1 SGHKS and CDR2 YYEKEE (reference sequence). The CDR3 is 16 residues long. Full variable domain (remainder filled in from reference TRBV5-5 and TRBJ2-3): DAGVTQSPTHLIKTRGQQVTLRCSPISGHKSVSWYQQVLGQGPQFIFQYYEKEERGRGNFPDRFSARQFPNYSSELNVNALLLGDSALYLCARSLTSGLGTDTQYFGPGTRLTVL.

This chain joins TRBV29-1 and TRBJ1-4; D remains unclear. V dropped 5 bases and J dropped 5 bases, with 12 bases sitting between them. In germline, CDR1 is SQVTM, CDR2 ANQGSEA. The CDR3 consists of 13 residues. This CDR3 reads CSVLEQANEKLFF. CDR3 sequence (DNA): TGCAGCGTTTTAGAACAAGCCAATGAAAAACTGTTTTTT.

This clonotype was observed at least ten times. This chain uses TRBV6-5 with TRBJ2-1, with D possibly being TRBD1 (5 bases). Trimming removed 2 bases from V and 14 bases from J, with 10 bases in between. From germline, CDR1 is MNHEY and CDR2 SVGAGI. This CDR3 region has 11 residues. The CDR3 DNA reads as TGTGCCAGCAGTTACGGGGCCAGGGAGTTCTTC. It specifies CASSYGAREFF.

This clonotype was found a few times. The rearrangement links TRBV20-1 to TRBJ2-1; TRBD1 agrees at 8 bases. This CDR3 is 14 amino acids long. Germline loops: CDR1 DFQATT, CDR2 SNEGSKA (reference sequence). V shed 7 bases and J 9 bases; nucleotides not matched to a gene: 14. CDR3 nucleotides: TGCAGTGGGGCTAGTGTTTCTGGACAGGGTGAGCAGTTCTTC. Residues: CSGASVSGQGEQFF.

CDR3: CASSQDREGEQYF. CDR3 nucleotide sequence: TGTGCCAGCAGCCAAGATCGGGAAGGGGAGCAGTACTTC. V is TRBV3-1 and J is TRBJ2-7; a weak D match, TRBD2 (5 bases). The ends were cut back, 0 bases at V and 7 bases at J, with 10 bases in the middle. CDR1 is LGHDT, CDR2 YNNKEL, per germline (reference sequence). The CDR3 has 13 residues.

This clonotype has more than one count but fewer than ten. The rearrangement joins TRBV11-2 to TRBJ1-3; D unresolved. The CDR3 extends over 16 amino acids. V lost 0 bases and J 0 bases, leaving 9 bases between the germline ends. Per the germline V gene, CDR1 is SGHAT and CDR2 is FQNNGV. Here the CDR3 reads CASSLDGGYSGNTIYF. CDR3 nucleotides: TGTGCCAGCAGCTTAGACGGCGGATACTCTGGAAACACCATATATTTT.

This clonotype was recorded many times. The V gene is TRBV4-2, the J gene TRBJ2-3; 7 bases fit TRBD1. The CDR3 covers 14 residues. The junction had 3 bases not matched to a gene; V was cut back by 2 bases and J by 4 bases. The V gene's germline CDR1 is LGHNA and CDR2 YNFKEQ. The CDR3 DNA sequence: TGTGCCAGCAGCCAACCCGACAGGGCAGATACGCAGTATTTT. The encoded protein is CASSQPDRADTQYF.

The rearrangement joins TRBV4-3 to TRBJ1-1; D gene unclear. The CDR3 spans 17 residues. Deletions cut 1 base from V and 3 bases from J, with 18 bases between. The germline CDR1 and CDR2 sequences are LGHNA and YSLEER. The DNA of the CDR3 is TGCGCCAGCAGCCAAGGCGGAGGGTGGTATGAGGACACTGAAGCTTTCTTT. Encoded protein: CASSQGGGWYEDTEAFF.

This clonotype was recorded once. The rearrangement uses TRBV24-1 and TRBJ2-3, with a weak D call TRBD1 (6 bases). V shed 4 bases and J shed 6 bases, with 16 bases lying between them. This CDR3 comprises 15 residues. CDR1 is KGHDR, CDR2 SFDVKD, per germline. The CDR3 loop is CATSDPLEGVDTQYF. The CDR3 DNA sequence: TGTGCCACCAGTGACCCACTCGAGGGGGTGGATACGCAGTATTTT.

This clonotype turned up a few times. The chain couples TRBV5-5 to TRBJ2-6, with 8 bases aligning to TRBD2. Germline CDR1 SGHKS, CDR2 YYEKEE (reference sequence). There are 15 residues in the CDR3. After removal of 4 bases from V and 3 bases from J, the junction contained 3 bases not matched to a gene. CDR3 sequence (DNA): TGTGCCAGCAGCCCGGGGGGGTATGGGGCCAACGTCCTGACTTTC. This sequence encodes CASSPGGYGANVLTF. Based on the CDR3 plus reference TRBV5-5 and TRBJ2-6, the full variable domain is DAGVTQSPTHLIKTRGQQVTLRCSPISGHKSVSWYQQVLGQGPQFIFQYYEKEERGRGNFPDRFSARQFPNYSSELNVNALLLGDSALYLCASSPGGYGANVLTFGAGSRLTVL.

The J gene is TRBJ1-6, the V gene TRBV2; D is uncertain. The CDR3 sequence is 14 residues long. V dropped 4 bases and J dropped 3 bases, with 7 bases sitting between them. Germline V CDR1 and CDR2: SNHLY, FYNNEI. The CDR3 loop reads CASSGHNYNSPLHF. Here the CDR3 DNA reads TGTGCCAGCAGTGGCCACAACTATAATTCACCCCTCCACTTT.

J is TRBJ2-5 and V is TRBV19, with D possibly called TRBD1 or TRBD2 (5 bases each). The germline V and J ends were trimmed by 3 bases and 5 bases, with 13 bases remaining between them. This CDR3 comprises 14 residues. CDR1 is LNHDA, CDR2 SQIVND, per germline (reference sequence). The CDR3 nucleotides read TGTGCCAGTAGTATCCCTAGCAGGGTGGAGACCCAGTACTTC. Encoded protein: CASSIPSRVETQYF.

Ten or more counts support this clonotype. The chain combines TRBV10-3 with TRBJ2-7, with D uncertain. CDR1 and CDR2 (germline): ENHRY, SYGVKD. Trimming pared 6 bases from V and 0 bases from J, leaving 15 bases between. The CDR3 is 15 amino acids. This CDR3 is CAISNDRARSYEQYF. Written as DNA, the CDR3 is TGTGCCATCAGCAATGACCGGGCCCGCTCCTACGAGCAGTACTTC.

V and J are TRBV2 and TRBJ2-7, with D perhaps assigned TRBD1 or TRBD2 (5 bases each). The germline V and J ends were trimmed by 7 bases and 4 bases, with 14 bases remaining between them. This CDR3 has 13 amino acids. Per germline, CDR1 SNHLY and CDR2 FYNNEI. The CDR3 loop is CASIRGPKYEQYF. Written as DNA, the CDR3 is TGTGCCAGCATCCGGGGACCGAAGTACGAGCAGTACTTC.